This passage covers 10 T cell receptor beta chains from one sample sequenced in a study of PD-1 blockade in mismatch repair-deficient tumors. Only in-frame clones appear in the TCRdb table, and some are missing; sequencing was by immunoSEQ multiplex PCR. The sample includes under 75,000 clones, 70% to 90% of them seen just once. The sample in question was peripheral blood, obtained 52 weeks after starting pembrolizumab. Receptors originate from an adult with mismatch repair-deficient cancer.

This chain connects TRBV6-5 to TRBJ2-2; TRBD1 matches at 7 bases. Germline-derived CDR1 and CDR2 are MNHEY and SVGAGI. CDR3 length: 15 amino acids. Trimming cost V 8 bases and J 4 bases; bases outside gene matches: 10. The CDR3: CASLPTGTATGELFF. DNA for the CDR3: TGTGCCAGCCTACCGACCGGGACAGCCACCGGGGAGCTGTTTTTT.

The CDR3 coding sequence is TGTGCCAGCAGGCCGCTTACAGGGGAGGAAAAACTGTTTTTT. Amino acids: CASRPLTGEEKLFF. V is TRBV27 and J is TRBJ1-4, with TRBD1 identical over 7 bases. The junction had 9 bases not matched to a gene; V was cut back by 6 bases and J by 8 bases. The CDR3 has 14 amino acids. Germline values: CDR1 MNHEY, CDR2 SMNVEV (reference sequence).

The chain has TRBV4-1 and TRBJ2-7; D may be TRBD1 (6 bases). V was pared by 1 base and J by 3 bases, with 16 bases between. Germline V lookup: CDR1 MGHRA, CDR2 YSYEKL. CDR3 length: 16 amino acids. The CDR3 loop reads CASSQVGDTSIYEQYF. The CDR3 coding sequence is TGCGCCAGCAGCCAAGTAGGGGACACCTCTATCTACGAGCAGTACTTC.

V is TRBV11-3 and J is TRBJ2-1; D is possibly TRBD1 or TRBD2 (6 bases each). Germline CDR1 is SGHNT and CDR2 is YENEEA. The V and J ends lost 4 bases and 2 bases respectively, with 15 bases between them. The CDR3 is made up of 16 amino acids. CDR3 in DNA: TGTGCCAGCAGCTCCCAGCCGGGGGCAACCTACAATGAGCAGTTCTTC. This sequence encodes CASSSQPGATYNEQFF. The entire variable domain, with the rest obtained from reference TRBV11-3 and TRBJ2-1, is as follows: EAGVVQSPRYKIIEKKQPVAFWCNPISGHNTLYWYLQNLGQGPELLIRYENEEAVDDSQLPKDRFSAERLKGVDSTLKIQPAELGDSAVYLCASSSQPGATYNEQFFGPGTRLTVL.

The V gene is TRBV7-8, the J gene TRBJ1-1; 11 bases map to TRBD1. Trimming took 4 bases from V and 4 from J; bases not matched to a gene: 11. From germline, CDR1 is SGHVS and CDR2 FQNEAQ. The length of the CDR3 is 17 residues. The CDR3 DNA follows: TGTGCCAGCAGCTCCGTGCGGACAGGGGGCACGGGCACTGAAGCTTTCTTT. This codes for CASSSVRTGGTGTEAFF.

The V call is TRBV4-1, the J call TRBJ2-7; the D call may be TRBD1 or TRBD2 (6 bases each). CDR1 is MGHRA and CDR2 is YSYEKL in the germline V gene. The ends were cut back, 3 bases at V and 7 bases at J, with 13 bases in the middle. This CDR3 has 13 residues. The CDR3 nucleotides read TGCGCCAGCAGCCAGCGGGACACTCATGAGCAGTACTTC. This sequence encodes CASSQRDTHEQYF.

The chain carries TRBV7-2 and TRBJ2-5, with D unresolved. This CDR3 contains 13 residues. The V gene lost 3 bases and the J gene lost 7 bases, with 12 bases spanning the gap. Germline loops: CDR1 SGHTA, CDR2 FQGNSA. Here the CDR3 DNA reads TGTGCCAGCAGCTTCGTTGCCTACCCGACCCAGTACTTC. Translated: CASSFVAYPTQYF.

The chain combines TRBV11-3 with TRBJ2-5; 8 bases are shared with TRBD2. The DNA end is a closer match to TRBJ2-7, so the J assignment may be wrong. This CDR3 is built from 15 residues. CDR1 and CDR2 from the germline V gene are SGHNT and YENEEA. The CDR3 spells CASSVPGGRSGEQYF. CDR3 coding DNA: TGTGCCAGCAGCGTGCCGGGCGGGAGGTCGGGCGAGCAGTACTTC.

The chain is built from TRBV19 and TRBJ2-5; 7 bases are shared with TRBD1. Unmatched junction bases numbered 5, after V lost 4 bases and J lost 3 bases. Germline values: CDR1 LNHDA, CDR2 SQIVND (reference sequence). This CDR3 region has 14 residues. The CDR3 region has the DNA TGTGCCAGTAGTACCTGGACAGGAAAAGAGACCCAGTACTTC. Amino acids: CASSTWTGKETQYF.

The rearrangement uses TRBV7-2 and TRBJ2-2; maybe TRBD2 (6 bases). Trimming took 2 bases from V and 0 from J, leaving 13 bases between them. This CDR3 has 17 residues. Per the germline V gene, CDR1 is SGHTA and CDR2 is FQGNSA. For the CDR3, the DNA is TGTGCCAGCAGCTTATTAGGGACTCAATCGAACACCGGGGAGCTGTTTTTT. Amino acids: CASSLLGTQSNTGELFF.